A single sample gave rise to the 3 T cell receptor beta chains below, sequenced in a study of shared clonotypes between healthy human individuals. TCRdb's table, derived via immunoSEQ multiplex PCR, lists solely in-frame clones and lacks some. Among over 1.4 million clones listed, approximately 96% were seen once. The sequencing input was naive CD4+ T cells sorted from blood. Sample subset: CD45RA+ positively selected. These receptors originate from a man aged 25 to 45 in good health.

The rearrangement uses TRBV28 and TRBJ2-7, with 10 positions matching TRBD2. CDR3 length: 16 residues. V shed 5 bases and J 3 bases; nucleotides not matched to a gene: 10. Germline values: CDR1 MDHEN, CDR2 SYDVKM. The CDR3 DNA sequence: TGTGCCAGCAGTCCACATGAACTAGCGGGACTCTACGAGCAGTACTTC. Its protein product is CASSPHELAGLYEQYF. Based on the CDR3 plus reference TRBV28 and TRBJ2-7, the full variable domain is DVKVTQSSRYLVKRTGEKVFLECVQDMDHENMFWYRQDPGLGLRLIYFSYDVKMKEKGDIPEGYSVSREKKERFSLILESASTNQTSMYLCASSPHELAGLYEQYFGPGTRLTVT.

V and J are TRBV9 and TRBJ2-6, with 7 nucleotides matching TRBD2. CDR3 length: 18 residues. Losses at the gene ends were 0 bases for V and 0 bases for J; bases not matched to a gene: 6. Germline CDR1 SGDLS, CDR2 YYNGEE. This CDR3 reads CASSVDDGRFSGANVLTF. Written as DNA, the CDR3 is TGTGCCAGCAGCGTAGATGACGGGAGGTTCTCTGGGGCCAACGTCCTGACTTTC. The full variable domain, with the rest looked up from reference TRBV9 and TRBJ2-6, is DSGVTQTPKHLITATGQRVTLRCSPRSGDLSVYWYQQSLDQGLQFLIQYYNGEERAKGNILERFSAQQFPDLHSELNLSSLELGDSALYFCASSVDDGRFSGANVLTFGAGSRLTVL.

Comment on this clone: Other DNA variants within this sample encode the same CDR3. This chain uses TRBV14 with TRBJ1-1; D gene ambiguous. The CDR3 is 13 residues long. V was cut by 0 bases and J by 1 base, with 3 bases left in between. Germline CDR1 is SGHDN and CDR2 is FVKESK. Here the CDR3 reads CASSQDWNTEAFF. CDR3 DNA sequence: TGTGCCAGCAGCCAAGATTGGAACACTGAAGCTTTCTTT.